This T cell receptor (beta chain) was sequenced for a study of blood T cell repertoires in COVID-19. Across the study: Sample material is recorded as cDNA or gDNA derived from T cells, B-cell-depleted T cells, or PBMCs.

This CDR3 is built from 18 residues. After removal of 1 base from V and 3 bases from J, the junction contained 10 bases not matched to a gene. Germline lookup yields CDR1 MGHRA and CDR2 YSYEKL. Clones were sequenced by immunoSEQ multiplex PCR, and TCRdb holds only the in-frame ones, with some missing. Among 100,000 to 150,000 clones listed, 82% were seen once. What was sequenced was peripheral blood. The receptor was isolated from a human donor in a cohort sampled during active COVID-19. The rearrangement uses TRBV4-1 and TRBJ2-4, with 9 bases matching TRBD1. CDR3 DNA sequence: TGCGCCAGCAGCCAAGGACCCGGGACAGGGATGAGCAAAAACATTCAGTACTTC. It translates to CASSQGPGTGMSKNIQYF.